A few counts support the clone carrying this TCR beta chain. Its antigen remains unknown. This entry belongs to a study of pediatric ulcerative colitis. The rectum was sampled with one to two pinch biopsies at colonoscopy. CDR3 length equals 15 residues. The germline CDR1 and CDR2 sequences are LGHNA and YSLEER. After removal of 4 bases from V and 4 bases from J, the junction contained 6 bases not matched to a gene. The assay was run at survey level. The protocol was immunoSEQ multiplex PCR, while the TCRdb copy is restricted to in-frame clones and leaves out a portion. The table records fewer than 25,000 clones, 71% of them present only once. General study findings and limits: Some T cells in rectal biopsies may come from blood, especially with overt colitis. Repertoires came from total lymphocyte DNA, not specific subsets.

The V and J genes are TRBV4-3 and TRBJ1-2, with 10 bases lining up with TRBD1. The sample was gut tissue. This sequence originates from a boy aged 5-17 years with severe ulcerative colitis. As DNA, the CDR3 is TGCGCCAGCAGCCCGACGGGACAGGGGACCTATGGCTACACCTTC. Protein sequence: CASSPTGQGTYGYTF.